These 5 T cell receptor beta chains came from one sample sequenced in a study of cytomegalovirus exposure and HLA in healthy donors. This PCR relied on a set of 60 Vbeta primers and 13 Jbeta primers. Produced via immunoSEQ multiplex PCR; TCRdb's table is partial and in-frame only. The repertoire holds about 160,000 clones, around 86% seen once, with roughly 2% in the top ten. The sample consisted of PBMCs. These receptors came from a human donor in good health.

A note on this clone: A read error may produce the germline difference seen at one junction end. The V call is TRBV7-9, the J call TRBJ1-2, with D perhaps TRBD1 (5 bases). This CDR3 is built from 15 residues. Germline values: CDR1 SEHNR, CDR2 FQNEAQ (reference sequence). CDR3 in amino acids: CSSSLIGQANYGYTF. The CDR3 bases are TGTTCCAGCAGCTTAATTGGACAAGCTAACTATGGCTACACCTTC. Based on the CDR3 plus reference TRBV7-9 and TRBJ1-2, the full variable domain is DTGVSQNPRHKITKRGQNVTFRCDPISEHNRLYWYRQTLGQGPEFLTYFQNEAQLEKSRLLSDRFSAERPKGSFSTLEIQRTEQGDSAMYLCSSSLIGQANYGYTFGSGTRLTVV.

The chain employs TRBV30 and TRBJ2-3; 11 bases line up with TRBD2. Germline V gives CDR1 GTSNPN, CDR2 SVGIG (reference sequence). CDR3 length: 15 amino acids. V was clipped by 5 bases and J by 2 bases; unmatched bases: 6. CDR3 amino acids: CAWATSGGLTDTQYF. CDR3 nucleotides: TGTGCCTGGGCCACTAGCGGGGGACTCACAGATACGCAGTATTTT.

The chain joins TRBV7-9 to TRBJ2-2; 9 bases are shared with TRBD2. Germline V gene sequence: CDR1 SEHNR, CDR2 FQNEAQ (reference sequence). CDR3 size: 16 residues. V gave up 5 bases and J gave up 8 bases; unmatched junction bases: 12. CDR3 loop: CASSIGAGGPRGELFF. The DNA for the CDR3 is TGTGCCAGCAGCATCGGAGCGGGGGGCCCCAGAGGGGAGCTGTTTTTT.

The J gene is TRBJ2-1, the V gene TRBV10-3; perhaps TRBD1 as D (5 bases). Germline V gene data show CDR1 as ENHRY and CDR2 as SYGVKD. The CDR3 length is 13 residues. With 6 bases removed from V and 6 bases from J, the gap between germline ends came to 12 bases. The DNA for the CDR3 is TGTGCCATCAGGAACTGGACATTCAATGAGCAGTTCTTC. Protein sequence: CAIRNWTFNEQFF.

This rearrangement joins TRBV6-6 to TRBJ1-4, with a possible D match to TRBD1 (6 bases). The V and J ends lost 5 bases and 6 bases respectively, with 16 bases between them. This CDR3 is built from 15 residues. CDR1 is MNHNY, CDR2 SVGAGI, per germline (reference sequence). The CDR3 loop reads CASSRSLGQYEKLFF. The CDR3 nucleotides are TGTGCCAGCAGTCGATCCCTTGGACAGTATGAAAAACTGTTTTTT.